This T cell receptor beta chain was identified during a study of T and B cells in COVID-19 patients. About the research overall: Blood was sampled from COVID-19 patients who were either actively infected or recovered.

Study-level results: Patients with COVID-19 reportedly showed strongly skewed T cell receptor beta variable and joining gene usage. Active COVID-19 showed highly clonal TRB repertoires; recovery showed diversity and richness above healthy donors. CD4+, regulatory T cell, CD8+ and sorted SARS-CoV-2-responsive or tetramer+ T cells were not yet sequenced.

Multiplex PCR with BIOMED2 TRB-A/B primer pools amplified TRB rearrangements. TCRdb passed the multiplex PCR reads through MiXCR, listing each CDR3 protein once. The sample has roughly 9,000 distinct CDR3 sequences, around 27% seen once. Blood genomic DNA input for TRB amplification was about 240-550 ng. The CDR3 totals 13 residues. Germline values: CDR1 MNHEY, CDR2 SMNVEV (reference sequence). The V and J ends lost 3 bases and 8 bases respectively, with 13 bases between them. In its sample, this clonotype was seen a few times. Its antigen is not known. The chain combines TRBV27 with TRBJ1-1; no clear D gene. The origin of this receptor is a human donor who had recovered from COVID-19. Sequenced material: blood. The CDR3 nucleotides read TGTGCCAGCAGTTTCAGCGGGGTCCGGGAAGCTTTCTTT. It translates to CASSFSGVREAFF.